This entry describes one T cell receptor (beta chain). The sample originates from a study of beta chain features in type 1 diabetes. The CDR3 has 15 amino acids. The J segment lost 1 base and the V segment lost 8 bases, leaving 10 bases of the junction unmatched. Germline CDR1 SNHLY, CDR2 FYNNEI. Isolated RNA was reverse transcribed in full, so expressed TCRB transcripts were sequenced. Clones were read by immunoSEQ multiplex PCR, and TCRdb kept only the in-frame ones, dropping some. Among some 150,000 clones listed, around 10% were seen once. The rearrangement joins TRBV2 to TRBJ1-2, with 7 bases lining up with TRBD1. This receptor was identified in a man aged 18 to 29 in good health. Sequenced material: central memory CD4+ T cells from blood. Here the CDR3 DNA reads TGTGCCAGCCGTCGGAGGGGGCAGTATAACTATGGCTACACCTTC. Translation: CASRRRGQYNYGYTF.